One sample yielded the 21 T cell receptor beta chains listed below, sequenced in a study of blood T cell repertoires in COVID-19 (TCRdb year 2020). The method was the immunoSEQ multiplex PCR assay. TCRdb's version of the immuneACCESS table is confined to in-frame rearrangements and falls short of the full clone set. An unresolved V gene accounts for under half of the shortfall where checked; the remainder is of unknown origin. This sample holds fewer than 65,000 clones; approximately 82% were observed only once. Roughly 3.5% of the sample rests with the top ten. Sequencing was done on a sample of peripheral blood. These receptors were collected from a man in his fifties or sixties with acute or convalescent COVID-19.

The chain carries TRBV7-2 and TRBJ2-6; possible D gene TRBD1, 6 bases. V lost 2 bases and J 2 bases, leaving 10 bases between the germline ends. Germline CDR1 SGHTA, CDR2 FQGNSA. The CDR3 is made up of 16 amino acids. The CDR3 reads CASSLRRGTGANVLTF. For the CDR3, the DNA is TGTGCCAGCAGCTTACGTAGGGGGACTGGGGCCAACGTCCTGACTTTC.

V and J are TRBV18 and TRBJ2-1; D is unresolved. CDR3 length: 17 amino acids. The V end lost 0 bases, the J end lost 8 bases, and 20 bases lay between the germline ends. Germline V gene data show CDR1 as KGHSH and CDR2 as LQKENI. CDR3 sequence (DNA): TGTGCCAGCTCACCACCTTCCAAGTCTCGGAGTATCGATGAGCAGTTCTTC. This gives the protein CASSPPSKSRSIDEQFF.

The count of this clone is one. The genes are TRBV24-1 and TRBJ2-5; 11 bases are shared with TRBD2. This CDR3 region has 16 residues. CDR1 KGHDR and CDR2 SFDVKD come from the germline V gene. Trimming cost V 6 bases and J 2 bases; bases outside gene matches: 7. CDR3 coding DNA: TGTGCCACCAGTAACCCTAGACTAGCGGGGCAAGAGACCCAGTACTTC. It codes for CATSNPRLAGQETQYF.

The genes are TRBV5-1 and TRBJ1-5; D may be TRBD1 (5 bases). There are 14 residues in the CDR3. CDR1 and CDR2 (germline): SGHRS, YFSETQ. V was pared by 2 bases and J by 6 bases, with 12 bases between. The DNA of the CDR3 is TGCGCCAGCAGCTTCGGAAGCGGGGCTCAGCCCCAGCATTTT. This sequence encodes CASSFGSGAQPQHF.

The chain recombines TRBV29-1 with TRBJ1-1; D uncertain. Germline V lookup: CDR1 SQVTM, CDR2 ANQGSEA. CDR3 size: 16 residues. V was clipped by 0 bases and J by 0 bases, with 14 bases between them. CDR3 sequence: CSVEEKWAGVNTEAFF. The CDR3 nucleotides read TGCAGCGTTGAAGAAAAGTGGGCAGGCGTGAACACTGAAGCTTTCTTT.

This clone was detected only once. The chain uses TRBV4-1 and TRBJ1-1; 8 bases align to TRBD1. The ends lost 1 base at V and 3 bases at J; junction bases unmatched: 4. The CDR3 is 15 amino acids. Germline V gene sequence: CDR1 MGHRA, CDR2 YSYEKL. The CDR3 loop is CASSQGDRGYTEAFF. The CDR3 nucleotides are TGCGCCAGCAGCCAAGGCGACAGGGGTTACACTGAAGCTTTCTTT.

The V gene is TRBV6-5, the J gene TRBJ2-1, with D maybe TRBD2 (5 bases). The CDR3 has 13 amino acids. Germline CDR1 reads MNHEY; CDR2 reads SVGAGI. Deletions cut 2 bases from V and 10 bases from J, with 12 bases between. The DNA for the CDR3 is TGTGCCAGCAGTTACAGAGGGATGGGCGAGCAGTTCTTC. Translation gives CASSYRGMGEQFF.

The gene calls are TRBV6-6 and TRBJ2-7; tentatively, D is TRBD2 (5 bases). Per the germline V gene, CDR1 is MNHNY and CDR2 is SVGAGI (reference sequence). Trimming took 6 bases from V and 5 from J, leaving 20 bases between them. The CDR3 totals 15 residues. The CDR3 protein is CASSTSGRRRDEQYF. For the CDR3, the DNA is TGTGCCAGCAGCACCTCTGGCCGAAGGCGGGACGAGCAGTACTTC.

In its sample, this clone was seen a few times. The V gene is TRBV6-6, the J gene TRBJ2-7, with 8 nucleotides matching TRBD1. Unmatched junction bases numbered 1, after V lost 4 bases and J lost 2 bases. This CDR3 region has 13 residues. Per germline, CDR1 MNHNY and CDR2 SVGAGI (reference sequence). CDR3 bases: TGTGCCAGCAGTTTACAGGGGGCCTACGAGCAGTACTTC. Protein product: CASSLQGAYEQYF.

The chain links TRBV29-1 to TRBJ2-7; weak D call: TRBD2 (5 bases). This CDR3 has 15 amino acids. V gave up 1 base and J gave up 0 bases, with 13 bases separating them. Germline V gene lookup returns CDR1 SQVTM and CDR2 ANQGSEA. The CDR3 nucleotides are TGCAGCGTTGAAGCGAGCGGATTTTTCTCCTACGAGCAGTACTTC. Residues: CSVEASGFFSYEQYF.

V gene TRBV6-6 combines with J gene TRBJ1-4, with D uncertain. The germline V gene encodes CDR1 MNHNY and CDR2 SVGAGI (reference sequence). V lost 3 bases, J lost 3 bases, and 14 bases lay in between. The CDR3 is 16 residues long. CDR3 sequence reads: CASSYSVGVANEKLFF. CDR3 coding DNA: TGTGCCAGCAGTTATTCGGTCGGGGTGGCTAATGAAAAACTGTTTTTT.

The genes are TRBV2 and TRBJ2-1; possible D gene TRBD1, 6 bases. CDR1 SNHLY and CDR2 FYNNEI come from the germline V gene. This CDR3 spans 14 amino acids. V lost 3 bases, J lost 3 bases, and 9 bases lay in between. The CDR3 here is CASSEGRGYNEQFF. CDR3 DNA: TGTGCCAGCAGTGAGGGCAGGGGCTACAATGAGCAGTTCTTC.

The J gene is TRBJ1-2, the V gene TRBV7-2; 8 bases line up with TRBD1. The CDR3 consists of 15 residues. Germline V gives CDR1 SGHTA, CDR2 FQGNSA. The J segment lost 7 bases and the V segment lost 7 bases, leaving 14 bases of the junction unmatched. The CDR3 spells CASIPQTGEGVGYTF. In DNA, the CDR3 is TGTGCCAGCATCCCCCAGACAGGGGAAGGAGTTGGCTACACCTTC.

The chain employs TRBV14 and TRBJ2-3, with D possibly being TRBD2 (6 bases). Trimming took off 4 bases at V and 2 bases at J, with 10 bases between the two ends. The CDR3 sequence is 14 residues long. Germline CDR1 is SGHDN and CDR2 is FVKESK. This CDR3 reads CASSLRENTDTQYF. The CDR3 DNA reads TGTGCCAGCAGCCTGCGGGAAAACACAGATACGCAGTATTTT.

This clone was seen a single time. This rearrangement joins TRBV20-1 to TRBJ2-3; TRBD2 might be the D (5 bases). CDR3 length equals 14 residues. V lost 3 bases and J 4 bases, leaving 14 bases between the germline ends. CDR1 is DFQATT and CDR2 is SNEGSKA in the germline V gene (reference sequence). CDR3 DNA: TGCAGTGCTAGTCCCCGGAGCGGTGCAGATACGCAGTATTTT. Amino acid sequence: CSASPRSGADTQYF.

This sequence joins TRBV7-2 and TRBJ1-3; D is unresolved. The CDR3 spans 16 residues. Germline CDR1 reads SGHTA; CDR2 reads FQGNSA. V was shortened by 5 bases and J by 0 bases, with 14 bases between the two germline ends. This chain's CDR3 is CASSPPTGFSGNTIYF. CDR3 DNA sequence: TGTGCCAGCAGCCCCCCCACGGGTTTCTCTGGAAACACCATATATTTT.

This clone was recorded only once. In DNA, the CDR3 is TGTGCCAGCAGCTTAATGAAGGGGGAAACCCCGAGCTCTGGAAACACCATATATTTT. Encoded protein: CASSLMKGETPSSGNTIYF. This chain uses TRBV7-6 with TRBJ1-3; TRBD1 is a possible D gene (6 bases). Looked up from germline, CDR1 is SGHVS and CDR2 is FNYEAQ. Trimming took off 2 bases at V and 0 bases at J, with 20 bases between the two ends. The length of the CDR3 is 19 residues.

The chain couples TRBV5-4 to TRBJ1-2; 7 positions match TRBD1. Germline CDR1 and CDR2: SGHNT and YYREEE (reference sequence). With 2 bases clipped from V and 6 bases from J, the junction kept 7 bases outside the gene matches. The CDR3 has 14 residues. In DNA form, the CDR3 reads TGTGCCAGCAGCTTAAACGACAGGGCGGATGGCTACACCTTC. It is translated as CASSLNDRADGYTF.

The gene calls are TRBV5-1 and TRBJ1-1, with D possibly matching TRBD1 (6 bases). The CDR3 has 14 residues. Trimming pared 3 bases from V and 1 base from J, leaving 10 bases between. Germline CDR1 is SGHRS and CDR2 is YFSETQ. The CDR3, as DNA: TGCGCCAGCAGCTGGGGACACCCGAACACTGAAGCTTTCTTT. Its protein is CASSWGHPNTEAFF.

This clone was observed a single time. The chain carries TRBV6-6 and TRBJ2-7; D remains ambiguous. The germline gives CDR1 MNHNY, CDR2 SVGAGI (reference sequence). Trimming took off 5 bases at V and 5 bases at J, with 19 bases between the two ends. The CDR3 is made up of 15 amino acids. CDR3 amino acids: CASSTQPLVGHEQYF. The DNA for the CDR3 is TGTGCCAGCAGTACTCAGCCCTTGGTTGGGCACGAGCAGTACTTC.

V and J are TRBV30 and TRBJ1-5; D is unclear. Between the trimmed V and J ends, which lost 2 bases and 6 bases, there was a span of 14 bases. CDR3 length: 14 amino acids. Germline CDR1 GTSNPN, CDR2 SVGIG (reference sequence). This CDR3 is CAWSLSGLVQPQHF. DNA for the CDR3: TGTGCCTGGAGTTTATCGGGTTTAGTTCAGCCCCAGCATTTT. Variable domain in full (rest from reference TRBV30 and TRBJ1-5): SQTIHQWPATLVQPVGSPLSLECTVEGTSNPNLYWYRQAAGRGLQLLFYSVGIGQISSEVPQNLSASRPQDRQFILSSKKLLLSDSGFYLCAWSLSGLVQPQHFGDGTRLSIL.